This TCR beta chain came from a study of STAT5B mutations in CD4+ large granular lymphocyte leukemia. Generated by immunoSEQ multiplex PCR, the TCRdb table keeps only in-frame clones and is missing some. The table lists 34,000 or so clones, approximately 86% of them singletons. Germline lookup yields CDR1 LNHDA and CDR2 SQIVND (reference sequence). The CDR3 spans 11 residues. Trimming cost V 7 bases and J 6 bases, with 10 bases left between them. Findings of the study overall: About a quarter of private leukemic clonotypes occurred rarely in other patients' non-leukemic repertoires. Without putative leukemic clones, patient CD4-sorted repertoires remained more clonal than healthy CD4+ repertoires.

This clone was counted a few times. What it recognizes is unknown. The source material was CD4+ T cells from blood buffy coats. The chain recombines TRBV19 with TRBJ2-7; possibly TRBD2 for D (5 bases). This TCR came from a human donor in good health. CDR3 sequence reads: CASKRYGEQYF. Here the CDR3 DNA reads TGTGCCAGTAAGCGGTATGGCGAGCAGTACTTC.